The clone carrying this T cell receptor beta chain was seen more than once but under ten times. Its antigen is unknown. Alongside a J-beta primer mix, a sample-barcoded 5' primer served in a second PCR lasting about 6 to 11 cycles. Each of the samples gave a minimum of 2.5 million paired-end reads that contained CDR3. MiXCR, run by TCRdb on the 5' RACE reads, gives a single entry per CDR3 protein. There are hundreds of thousands of distinct CDR3 sequences in the sample; 58% occur only once, and about 20% lies in the top ten. The record originates from a study of blood T cells in healthy people across ages. Study summary: In model experiments, template switching was able to capture about one barcoded beta molecule for every two T cells that were present.

Study outcomes and limitations: Leaving the PBMCs unsorted stopped any conclusive comparison of naive versus antigen-experienced cells. Estimates of diversity drawn from one million T cells were considered underestimates.

V lost 3 bases, J lost 5 bases, and 8 bases lay in between. This CDR3 has 12 amino acids. Germline V CDR1 and CDR2: SGHAT, FQDESV (reference sequence). Input material: blood. The clonotype was recovered from a man aged 25-45 years in good health. The J gene is TRBJ2-7, the V gene TRBV11-1, with TRBD2 as a possible D gene (6 bases). The CDR3 DNA reads as TGTGCCAGCAGCTTCGGCGGGAACGAGCAGTACTTC. Its translation: CASSFGGNEQYF.